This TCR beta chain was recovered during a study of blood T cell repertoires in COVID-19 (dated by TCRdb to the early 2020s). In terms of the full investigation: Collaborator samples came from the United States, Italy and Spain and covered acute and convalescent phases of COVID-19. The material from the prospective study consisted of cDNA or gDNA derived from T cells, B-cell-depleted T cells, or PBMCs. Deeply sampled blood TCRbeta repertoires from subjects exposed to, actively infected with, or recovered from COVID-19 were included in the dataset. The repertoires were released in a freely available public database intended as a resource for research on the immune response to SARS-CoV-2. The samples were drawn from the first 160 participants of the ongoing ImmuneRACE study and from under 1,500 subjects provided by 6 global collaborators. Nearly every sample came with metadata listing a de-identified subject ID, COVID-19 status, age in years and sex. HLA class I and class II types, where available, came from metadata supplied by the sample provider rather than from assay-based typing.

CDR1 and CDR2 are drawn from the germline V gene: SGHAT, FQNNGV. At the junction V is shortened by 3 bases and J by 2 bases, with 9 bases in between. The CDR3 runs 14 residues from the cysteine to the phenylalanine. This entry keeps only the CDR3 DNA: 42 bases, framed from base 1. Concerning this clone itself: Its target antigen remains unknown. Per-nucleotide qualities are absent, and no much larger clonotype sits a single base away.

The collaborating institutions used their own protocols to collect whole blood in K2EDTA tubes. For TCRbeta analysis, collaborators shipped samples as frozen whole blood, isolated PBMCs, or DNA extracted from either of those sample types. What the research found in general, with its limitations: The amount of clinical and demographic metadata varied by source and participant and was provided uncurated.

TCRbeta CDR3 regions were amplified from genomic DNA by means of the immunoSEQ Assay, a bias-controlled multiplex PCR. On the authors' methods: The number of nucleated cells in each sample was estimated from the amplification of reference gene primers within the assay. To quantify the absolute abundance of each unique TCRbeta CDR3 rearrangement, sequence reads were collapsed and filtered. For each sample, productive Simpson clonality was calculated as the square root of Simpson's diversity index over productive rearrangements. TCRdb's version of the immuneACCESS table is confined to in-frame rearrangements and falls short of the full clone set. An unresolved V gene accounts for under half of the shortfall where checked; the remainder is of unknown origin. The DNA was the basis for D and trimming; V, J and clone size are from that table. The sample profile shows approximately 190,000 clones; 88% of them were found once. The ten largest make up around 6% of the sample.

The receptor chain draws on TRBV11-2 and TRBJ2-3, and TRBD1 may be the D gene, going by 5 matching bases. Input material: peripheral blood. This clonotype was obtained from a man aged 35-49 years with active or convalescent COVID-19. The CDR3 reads CASSFVGLTDTQYF. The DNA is TGTGCCAGCAGCTTCGTGGGGCTCACAGATACGCAGTATTTT.